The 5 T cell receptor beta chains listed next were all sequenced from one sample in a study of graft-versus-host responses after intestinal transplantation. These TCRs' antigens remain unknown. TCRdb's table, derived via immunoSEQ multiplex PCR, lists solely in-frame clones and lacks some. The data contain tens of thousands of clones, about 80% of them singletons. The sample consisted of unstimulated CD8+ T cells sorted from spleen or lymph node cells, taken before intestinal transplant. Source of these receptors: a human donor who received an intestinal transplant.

CDR3 nucleotide sequence: TGTGCCAGCAGTATGGGACAGATTAGCTCCTACGAGCAGTACTTC. The encoded protein is CASSMGQISSYEQYF. The chain carries TRBV27 and TRBJ2-7, with TRBD1 matching 7 bases. The V gene's germline CDR1 is MNHEY and CDR2 SMNVEV (reference sequence). With 5 bases clipped from V and 0 bases from J, the junction kept 7 bases outside the gene matches. The CDR3 is 15 residues long.

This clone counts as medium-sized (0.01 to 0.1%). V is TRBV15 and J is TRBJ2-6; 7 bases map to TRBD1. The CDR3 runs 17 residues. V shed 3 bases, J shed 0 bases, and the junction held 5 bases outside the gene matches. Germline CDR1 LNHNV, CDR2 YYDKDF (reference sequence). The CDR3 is CATSSGTASSGANVLTF. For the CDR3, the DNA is TGTGCCACCAGCAGTGGGACAGCCAGCTCTGGGGCCAACGTCCTGACTTTC.

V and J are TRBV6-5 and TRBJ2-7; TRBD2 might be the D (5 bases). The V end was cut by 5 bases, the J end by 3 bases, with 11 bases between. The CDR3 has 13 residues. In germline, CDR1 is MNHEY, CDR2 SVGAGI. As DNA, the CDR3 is TGTGCCAGCAGTGACGGGGTTTACTACGAGCAGTACTTC. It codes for CASSDGVYYEQYF.

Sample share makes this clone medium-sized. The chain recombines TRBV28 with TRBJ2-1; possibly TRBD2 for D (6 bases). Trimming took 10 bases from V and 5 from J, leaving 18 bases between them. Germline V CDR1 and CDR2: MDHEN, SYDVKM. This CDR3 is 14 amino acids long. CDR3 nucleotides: TGTGCCATCCAGTTTTTGACTAGGGACAATGAGCAGTTCTTC. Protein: CAIQFLTRDNEQFF.

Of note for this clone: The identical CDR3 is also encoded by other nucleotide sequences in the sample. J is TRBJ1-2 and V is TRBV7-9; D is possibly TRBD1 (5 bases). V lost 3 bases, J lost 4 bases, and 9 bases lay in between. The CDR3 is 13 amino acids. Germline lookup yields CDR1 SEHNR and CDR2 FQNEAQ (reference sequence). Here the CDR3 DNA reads TGTGCCAGCAGCTTGGGGCGGGGCTATGGCTACACCTTC. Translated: CASSLGRGYGYTF.